This T cell receptor beta chain was recorded in a study of blood T cell repertoires in COVID-19. In the study overall: Whether acute or convalescent, the COVID-19 samples came from the United States, Italy and Spain.

The trim removed 6 bases at V and 5 bases at J, leaving 9 bases unmatched. Germline CDR1 reads SGHRS; CDR2 reads YFSETQ. CDR3 length: 15 residues. Some clones are missing from TCRdb's copy, which holds only in-frame ones; the method was immunoSEQ multiplex PCR. The sample lists some 120,000 clones; about 80% were seen once. This TCR was sampled from a human donor in a cohort sampled during active COVID-19. The chain is built from TRBV5-1 and TRBJ1-1; the match to TRBD1 covers 11 bases. The material sequenced was peripheral blood. CDR3 sequence: CASNFAGQGGTEAFF. The CDR3 nucleotides are TGCGCCAGCAACTTCGCGGGACAGGGGGGTACTGAAGCTTTCTTT.